What follows are 16 T cell receptor beta chains derived from one specimen sequenced in a study of shared clonotypes between healthy human individuals. The table came from immunoSEQ multiplex PCR; TCRdb's copy has only in-frame clones and leaves some out. This repertoire shows hundreds of thousands of clones, 95% to 98% found once; its top ten account for approximately 0.3%. Terminally differentiated effector memory CD45RA+ cells were excluded by CCR7 positive selection of CD45RO-negative cells. Sequenced material: naive CD8+ T cells sorted from blood. The receptors shown here come from a man aged 25-40 years in good health.

The V and J genes are TRBV25-1 and TRBJ2-1; TRBD2 aligns across 9 bases. Trimming cost V 2 bases and J 7 bases; bases outside gene matches: 6. The germline V gene encodes CDR1 MGHDK and CDR2 SYGVNS. The CDR3 is 15 residues long. CDR3 DNA: TGTGCCAGCAGTGAAGTAGCGGGAGTCGAGAATGAGCAGTTCTTC. Residues: CASSEVAGVENEQFF.

The chain is built from TRBV27 and TRBJ2-1; tentative D call: TRBD2 (5 bases). Trimming pared 7 bases from V and 3 bases from J, leaving 10 bases between. Germline CDR1 MNHEY, CDR2 SMNVEV (reference sequence). The CDR3 totals 13 residues. This chain's CDR3 is CASNKRNYNEQFF. The CDR3 bases are TGTGCCAGCAACAAGCGGAACTACAATGAGCAGTTCTTC.

This chain connects TRBV5-1 to TRBJ2-2; a possible D gene is TRBD1 (5 bases). The CDR3 runs 17 residues. Between the trimmed V and J ends, which lost 1 base and 3 bases, there was a span of 16 bases. Germline V gives CDR1 SGHRS, CDR2 YFSETQ. The CDR3 nucleotides read TGCGCCAGCAGCTTGCCGATATCTTTAGGGGACACCGGGGAGCTGTTTTTT. Protein: CASSLPISLGDTGELFF.

The rearrangement uses TRBV6-6 and TRBJ2-7, with D perhaps assigned TRBD1 or TRBD2 (5 bases each). The CDR3 runs 11 residues. Deletions cut 7 bases from V and 7 bases from J, with 11 bases between. Germline-derived CDR1 and CDR2 are MNHNY and SVGAGI (reference sequence). The CDR3 loop is CASMREGEQYF. Written as DNA, the CDR3 is TGTGCCAGCATGCGTGAGGGGGAGCAGTACTTC.

Of note for this clone: This sample includes further DNA sequences coding for the same CDR3. The V gene is TRBV7-9, the J gene TRBJ1-2; the match to TRBD1 covers 8 bases. CDR3 length: 15 residues. In germline, CDR1 is SEHNR, CDR2 FQNEAQ (reference sequence). Losses at the gene ends were 4 bases for V and 0 bases for J; bases not matched to a gene: 4. DNA of the CDR3: TGTGCCAGCAGCTCCGGACAGGGAGCTAACTATGGCTACACCTTC. Translating it yields CASSSGQGANYGYTF.

The chain combines TRBV7-6 with TRBJ2-7; maybe TRBD1 (6 bases). The CDR3 length is 15 residues. Trimming removed 6 bases at V and 4 bases at J, with 19 bases between. From germline, CDR1 is SGHVS and CDR2 FNYEAQ. The CDR3 reads CASSSHQGYPYEQYF. The CDR3 nucleotides are TGTGCCAGCAGTTCTCACCAGGGGTATCCTTACGAGCAGTACTTC.

The V gene is TRBV27, the J gene TRBJ2-7; maybe TRBD1 (5 bases). Germline-derived CDR1 and CDR2 are MNHEY and SMNVEV (reference sequence). Trimming shortened V by 0 bases and J by 3 bases, and 12 bases separated the two germline ends. The CDR3 has 15 residues. CDR3 loop: CASSLSAGHNYEQYF. As DNA, the CDR3 is TGTGCCAGCAGTTTATCAGCAGGACACAACTACGAGCAGTACTTC.

The chain employs TRBV28 and TRBJ1-5; no reliable D call. CDR1 is MDHEN and CDR2 is SYDVKM in the germline V gene. This CDR3 contains 16 residues. V was pared by 6 bases and J by 5 bases, with 20 bases between. This CDR3 is CASSPSGSAWDQPQHF. CDR3 nucleotide sequence: TGTGCCAGCAGCCCCTCGGGGTCTGCGTGGGATCAGCCCCAGCATTTT. The full variable domain, in which reference TRBV28 and TRBJ1-5 provide the parts outside the CDR3, is DVKVTQSSRYLVKRTGEKVFLECVQDMDHENMFWYRQDPGLGLRLIYFSYDVKMKEKGDIPEGYSVSREKKERFSLILESASTNQTSMYLCASSPSGSAWDQPQHFGDGTRLSIL.

This chain links TRBV9 with TRBJ2-3; tentatively, D is TRBD2 (5 bases). Germline lookup yields CDR1 SGDLS and CDR2 YYNGEE. The CDR3 consists of 12 residues. Trimming removed 3 bases from V and 7 bases from J, with 9 bases in between. The DNA of the CDR3 is TGTGCCAGCAGCGGAGAGGGTTATACGCAGTATTTT. Amino acids: CASSGEGYTQYF.

This clone was observed a single time. The chain has TRBV4-3 and TRBJ2-2; possibly TRBD1 or TRBD2 for D (6 bases each). V lost 0 bases and J lost 4, with 15 bases in between. This CDR3 has 17 amino acids. The germline CDR1 and CDR2 sequences are LGHNA and YSLEER. CDR3 DNA sequence: TGCGCCAGCAGCCAAGACGGGGGCAGGGGAGGCACCGGGGAGCTGTTTTTT. It is translated as CASSQDGGRGGTGELFF.

J is TRBJ2-5 and V is TRBV30; the D is unclear. Germline V gives CDR1 GTSNPN, CDR2 SVGIG (reference sequence). This CDR3 has 11 amino acids. Trimming left V 1 base short and J 5 bases short, with 5 bases between. CDR3 sequence: CAWSEGETQYF. The CDR3 DNA reads TGTGCCTGGAGTGAAGGGGAGACCCAGTACTTC.

V and J are TRBV27 and TRBJ2-7; 7 bases agree with TRBD1. The CDR3 runs 16 residues. V gave up 5 bases and J gave up 0 bases; unmatched junction bases: 10. Germline CDR1 and CDR2: MNHEY and SMNVEV (reference sequence). The CDR3 protein is CASSPDRVRLSYEQYF. Written as DNA, the CDR3 is TGTGCCAGCAGTCCCGACAGGGTTCGACTCTCCTACGAGCAGTACTTC.

CDR3 amino acids: CASSLDWGGYGYTF. The CDR3 DNA follows: TGCGCCAGCAGCTTGGATTGGGGTGGCTATGGCTACACCTTC. V usage is TRBV5-1 and J usage is TRBJ1-2; D remains unclear. The CDR3 contains 14 residues. The V gene lost 0 bases and the J gene lost 4 bases, with 10 bases spanning the gap. Per the germline V gene, CDR1 is SGHRS and CDR2 is YFSETQ. The full variable domain, with the rest looked up from reference TRBV5-1 and TRBJ1-2, is KAGVTQTPRYLIKTRGQQVTLSCSPISGHRSVSWYQQTPGQGLQFLFEYFSETQRNKGNFPGRFSGRQFSNSRSEMNVSTLELGDSALYLCASSLDWGGYGYTFGSGTRLTVV.

This clone was recorded only once. The gene calls are TRBV9 and TRBJ2-7, with D perhaps given as TRBD1 or TRBD2 (5 bases each). V dropped 0 bases and J dropped 2 bases, with 12 bases sitting between them. CDR1 is SGDLS and CDR2 is YYNGEE in the germline V gene. This CDR3 spans 15 amino acids. This CDR3 reads CASSVVGDPTYEQYF. The CDR3 nucleotides are TGTGCCAGCAGCGTAGTCGGGGACCCTACCTACGAGCAGTACTTC.

The chain is built from TRBV13 and TRBJ1-2; no firm D call. This CDR3 contains 13 residues. The V gene lost 5 bases and the J gene lost 1 base, with 8 bases spanning the gap. Germline lookup yields CDR1 PRHDT and CDR2 FYEKMQ (reference sequence). CDR3 loop: CASSQMDNYGYTF. The CDR3 DNA reads as TGTGCCAGCAGCCAGATGGATAACTATGGCTACACCTTC.

V gene TRBV6-6 combines with J gene TRBJ2-1; TRBD2 matches at 7 bases. Germline V CDR1 and CDR2: MNHNY, SVGAGI (reference sequence). The J segment lost 3 bases and the V segment lost 5 bases, leaving 7 bases of the junction unmatched. The CDR3 extends over 15 amino acids. For the CDR3, the DNA is TGTGCCAGCAGTGCCCTAGCGGAGATCTACAATGAGCAGTTCTTC. Its protein is CASSALAEIYNEQFF.